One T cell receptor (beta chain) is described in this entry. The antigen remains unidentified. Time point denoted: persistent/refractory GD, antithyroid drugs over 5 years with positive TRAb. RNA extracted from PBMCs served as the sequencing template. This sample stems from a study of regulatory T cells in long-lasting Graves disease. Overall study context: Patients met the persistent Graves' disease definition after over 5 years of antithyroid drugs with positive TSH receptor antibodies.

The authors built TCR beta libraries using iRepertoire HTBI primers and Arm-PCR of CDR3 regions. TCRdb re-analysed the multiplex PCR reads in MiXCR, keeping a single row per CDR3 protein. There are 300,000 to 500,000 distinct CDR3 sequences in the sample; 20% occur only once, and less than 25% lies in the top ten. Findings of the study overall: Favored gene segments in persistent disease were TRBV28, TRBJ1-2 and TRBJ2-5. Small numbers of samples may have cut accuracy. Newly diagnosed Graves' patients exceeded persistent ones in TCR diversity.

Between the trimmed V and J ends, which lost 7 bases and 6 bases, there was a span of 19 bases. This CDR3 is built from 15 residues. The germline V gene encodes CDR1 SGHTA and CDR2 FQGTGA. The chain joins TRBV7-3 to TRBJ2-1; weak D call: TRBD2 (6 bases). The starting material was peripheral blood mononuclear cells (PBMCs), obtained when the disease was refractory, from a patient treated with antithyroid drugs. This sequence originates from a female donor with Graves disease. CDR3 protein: CASNDPGGESNEQFF. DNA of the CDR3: TGTGCCAGCAATGATCCCGGGGGAGAAAGCAATGAGCAGTTCTTC.